These T cell receptor beta chains were read from a single sample in a study of molecular identifiers for immune sequencing clone quantification. TCRdb independently ran MiXCR on the PCR reads; one entry per CDR3 protein. Here the sample spans approximately 550,000 distinct CDR3 sequences, over 20% being singletons. The sequenced material came from naive CD8+ T cells from blood, with Jurkat cell RNA spiked in. These receptors all come from a human donor in good health. Some libraries in this study had Jurkat cell RNA spiked in. Each CDR3 is given with its conserved first and last residue. A D gene is named only where the DNA matches it firmly. Size values are once, few and many counts, or a class for expanded clones, and some rows have none.

few	TRBV18	TRBJ2-1	TRBD2	TGTGCCAGCTCACCACCGTCATCTGCGGGAGTTAATGAGCAGTTCTTC	CASSPPSSAGVNEQFF
few	TRBV5-1	TRBJ2-1	TRBD2	TGCGCCAGCAGCTCGACTAGCGGGGGGGCCCGAGATGAGCAGTTCTTC	CASSSTSGGARDEQFF
.	TRBV20-1	TRBJ2-4	.	TGCAGTGCTAGTCCCAGCGTAGTCAAAAACATTCAGTACTTC	CSASPSVVKNIQYF
few	TRBV11-3	TRBJ2-3	.	TGTGCCAGCAGCTCCAATCCAGCAGGGGGGTTCTCAGATACGCAGTATTTT	CASSSNPAGGFSDTQYF
.	TRBV4-3	TRBJ2-7	TRBD1	TGCGCCAGCAGCCAAGATACTGGGACAGGGTCCTACGAGCAGTACTTC	CASSQDTGTGSYEQYF
.	TRBV20-1	TRBJ2-4	TRBD2	TGCAGTGCCCTGACTAGCATAGCCAAAAACATTCAGTACTTC	CSALTSIAKNIQYF
many	TRBV24-1	TRBJ1-5	.	TGTGCCACCAGTGCCCGGGCTAGCAATCAGCCCCAGCATTTT	CATSARASNQPQHF
.	TRBV13	TRBJ1-1	.	TGTGCCAGCAGCACCCACCGACGGATGGGGAACACTGTAGCTTTCTTT	CASSTHRRMGNTVAFF
.	TRBV5-3	TRBJ2-7	.	TGTGCCAGCAGCTCGATGGGGAGCTCCTACGAGCAGTACTTC	CASSSMGSSYEQYF
.	TRBV12-5	TRBJ1-1	.	TGTGCTAGTGTCGACAGCATGGCGAACACTGAAGCTTTCTTT	CASVDSMANTEAFF
.	TRBV12-3/TRBV12-4	TRBJ2-7	.	TGTGCCAGCAGTTTAGGTGGAGGGACTCCCGAGCAGTACTTC	CASSLGGGTPEQYF
many	TRBV11-2	TRBJ1-1	TRBD1	TGTGCCAGCAGCTTCTACGGACAGGGAAGGCACACTGAAGCTTTCTTT	CASSFYGQGRHTEAFF
few	TRBV7-9	TRBJ2-5	TRBD1	TGTGCCAGCAGCCCCCCCGCAGGGGGTGTTGAGACCCAGTACTTC	CASSPPAGGVETQYF
.	TRBV24-1	TRBJ2-5	.	TGTGCCACCAACGATGGGTACGAGACCCAGTACTTC	CATNDGYETQYF
.	TRBV20-1	TRBJ1-5	TRBD1	TGCAGTGCTATACAGGGGAATCAGCCCCAGCATTTT	CSAIQGNQPQHF
few	TRBV27	TRBJ1-2	.	TGTGCCAGCAGTTTGGATGGTACTAACTATGGCTACACCTTC	CASSLDGTNYGYTF
few	TRBV3-1	TRBJ1-2	TRBD1	TGTGCCAGCAGCCAGAGGACCCCTCGAATCCGGGACAGGTTCAACTATGGCTACACCTTC	CASSQRTPRIRDRFNYGYTF
few	TRBV20-1	TRBJ2-7	TRBD1	TGCAGTGCTAGAGATCTCGGCTTACGACAGGGACCCTATAGCAGCTCCTACGAGCAGTACTTC	CSARDLGLRQGPYSSSYEQYF
.	TRBV11-3	TRBJ2-1	.	TGTGCCAGCAGCCTCAGGGGGGCCCCCAATGAGCAGTTCTTC	CASSLRGAPNEQFF
.	TRBV19	TRBJ2-3	TRBD2	TGTGCCAGTAGTAAATACACTAGCGTTGGCACAGATACGCAGTATTTT	CASSKYTSVGTDTQYF
many	TRBV29-1	TRBJ2-1	TRBD1	TGCAGCGTTGACAAAGCTCTGAAGGGGCAGGGGGATGAGCAGTTCTTC	CSVDKALKGQGDEQFF
many	TRBV29-1	TRBJ2-5	TRBD1	TGCAGCGTCGCCGGGACAGACCAAGAGACCCAGTACTTC	CSVAGTDQETQYF
few	TRBV23-1	TRBJ1-6	TRBD1	TGCGCCAGCAAAAATCGGACAGGGTTCTCTCCCTCACCCCTCCACTTT	CASKNRTGFSPSPLHF
.	TRBV27	TRBJ2-1	.	TGTGCCAGCAATTTAGGGGGGGGGTACAATGAGCAGTTCTTC	CASNLGGGYNEQFF
many	TRBV2	TRBJ2-3	.	TGTGCCAGCAGTGTGGGTTATCCCACAGATACGCAGTATTTT	CASSVGYPTDTQYF
many	TRBV15	TRBJ2-3	.	TGTGCCACCAGCAGAGGCAGGGAAGATACGCAGTATTTT	CATSRGREDTQYF
.	TRBV4-3	TRBJ1-2	.	TGCGCCAGCAGCCAAGATGGTGGCGGAAATTACTATGGCTACACCTTC	CASSQDGGGNYYGYTF
many	TRBV6-2/TRBV6-3	TRBJ2-7	TRBD1	TGTGCCAGCAGAAGACAGGGGAACTACGAGCAGTACTTC	CASRRQGNYEQYF
many	TRBV19	TRBJ2-7	TRBD1	TGTGCCAGTAGTATGGGACAGTCCTACGAGCAGTACTTC	CASSMGQSYEQYF
.	TRBV4-1	TRBJ1-1	.	TGCGCCAGCAGCCAAGTTGGGGACACTGAAGCTTTCTTT	CASSQVGDTEAFF
many	TRBV3-1	TRBJ2-7	.	TGTGCCAGCAGCCACAGCTCCTACGAGCAGTACTTC	CASSHSSYEQYF
many	TRBV20-1	TRBJ2-7	TRBD2	TGCAGTGCTAGTGTAGCGGGAGCATCCCGCTCCTACGAGCAGTACTTC	CSASVAGASRSYEQYF
.	TRBV2	TRBJ1-3	.	TGTGCCAGCAGTGGCAGGGCTGGAAACACCATATATTTT	CASSGRAGNTIYF
.	TRBV20-1	TRBJ1-1	TRBD1	TGCAGTGCTGACACAGGGGGAAATATGAACACTGAAACTTTCTTT	CSADTGGNMNTETFF
many	TRBV27	TRBJ1-5	.	TGTGCCAGCAGTCCCCTAAGCAATCAGCCCCAGCATTTT	CASSPLSNQPQHF
.	TRBV7-6	TRBJ1-3	.	TGTGCCAGCAGCTTAAGTCTGGCGGGAACTGGAAACACCATATATTTT	CASSLSLAGTGNTIYF
.	TRBV4-3	TRBJ2-7	TRBD2	TGCGCCAGCAGCCAAGCCTTGATGACTAGCGGGACCCCCTACGAGCAGTACTTC	CASSQALMTSGTPYEQYF
many	TRBV5-1	TRBJ2-7	.	TGCGCCAGCAGCCCTCATGAGGGACGCGAGCAGTACTTC	CASSPHEGREQYF
few	TRBV20-1	TRBJ2-3	.	TGCAGTGCTCCTCTTCTCACAGATACGCAGTATTTT	CSAPLLTDTQYF
many	TRBV27	TRBJ1-1	.	TGTGCCAGCAGGGGAGCACAGATGAACACTGAAGCTTTCTTT	CASRGAQMNTEAFF
.	TRBV7-6	TRBJ2-1	TRBD1	TGTGCCAGCAGCCAGAGGACAGGGTTGGATGAGCAGTTCTTC	CASSQRTGLDEQFF
many	TRBV7-9	TRBJ2-5	.	TGTGCCAGCAGCCCCCTGGGGAGCCAAGAGACCCAGTACTTC	CASSPLGSQETQYF
few	TRBV6-5	TRBJ1-5	TRBD1	TGTGCCAGCGCAAACAGGGGAGGAAATCAGCCCCAGCATTTT	CASANRGGNQPQHF
few	TRBV19	TRBJ2-7	.	TGTGCCAGTAGCGAGGACATTACGTACGAGCAGTACTTC	CASSEDITYEQYF
.	TRBV11-2	TRBJ2-7	.	TGTGCCAGCAGCTTTTATAAGGGGTACGAGCAGTACTTC	CASSFYKGYEQYF
.	TRBV27	TRBJ2-1	TRBD1	TGTGCCAGCAGTTTAAGGACAGGGGGTGAGCAGTTCTTC	CASSLRTGGEQFF
.	TRBV11-3	TRBJ1-1	.	TGTGCCAGCAGCTTAGGACACATCACTGAAGCTTTCTTT	CASSLGHITEAFF
many	TRBV27	TRBJ2-5	.	TGTGCCAGCAGTTTAATAGGCCAAGAGACCCAGTACTTC	CASSLIGQETQYF
few	TRBV19	TRBJ2-1	.	TGTGCCAGTAAGTGCTTCCCCGGGGAGTTCTTC	CASKCFPGEFF
many	TRBV4-1	TRBJ2-5	TRBD2	TGCGCCAGCAGCCAAGGCTGGACTAGCGGCCTCCAAGAGACCCAGTACTTC	CASSQGWTSGLQETQYF
.	TRBV9	TRBJ2-7	TRBD2	TGTGCCAGCAGCGTAGGCGCAGGGACTATATACGAGCAGTACTTC	CASSVGAGTIYEQYF
many	TRBV27	TRBJ1-1	TRBD1	TGTGCCACCCGGTTAATACAGGGGGCCACTGAAGCTTTCTTT	CATRLIQGATEAFF
.	TRBV9	TRBJ2-3	TRBD2	TGTACCAGCAGCGGAACTAGCGGGAGCACAGATACGCAGTATTTT	CTSSGTSGSTDTQYF
few	TRBV7-9	TRBJ2-5	.	TGTGCCAGCAGCTTAACTGGACAGCCGGAGCAAGAGACCCAGTACTTC	CASSLTGQPEQETQYF
many	TRBV7-9	TRBJ1-1	.	TGTGCCAGCAGCTTTGAAGGGACTGAAGCTTTCTTT	CASSFEGTEAFF
many	TRBV4-3	TRBJ2-3	TRBD1	TGCGCCAGCAGCCAAGATAGGACAGGGCGGGCGTTAGCTACGCAGTATTTT	CASSQDRTGRALATQYF
.	TRBV10-2	TRBJ2-5	.	TGCGCCAGCAGTGAAGGAGGGGCCCAAGAGACCCAGTACTTC	CASSEGGAQETQYF
.	TRBV12-3/TRBV12-4	TRBJ1-1	.	TGTGCCAGCAGTTTATCTATGAACACTGAAGCTTCCTTT	CASSLSMNTEASF
many	TRBV6-5	TRBJ1-1	TRBD1	TGTGCCAGCAGTCCATGGACAGGGAGGGAGAACACTGAAGCTTTCTTT	CASSPWTGRENTEAFF